These 31 T cell receptor beta chains were all obtained from the same sample, sequenced in a study of glioma-infiltrating T cells after dendritic cell vaccination. Libraries were prepared by immunoSEQ multiplex PCR; TCRdb keeps only in-frame clonotypes and omits some of them. The sample includes tens of thousands of clones, roughly 84% of them seen just once. Time point described: after dendritic cell vaccination, including at tumor progression/relapse. The source material was blood, sampled after dendritic cell vaccination. These receptors came from a human donor with glioblastoma.

This clone was counted only a few times. The rearrangement links TRBV7-9 to TRBJ1-1; the D is unclear. The CDR3 is 13 residues long. Per germline, CDR1 SEHNR and CDR2 FQNEAQ (reference sequence). Trimming took 5 bases from V and 11 from J, leaving 18 bases between them. The CDR3 is CASSIYSDPMAFF. DNA for the CDR3: TGTGCCAGCAGCATCTACAGTGATCCCATGGCTTTCTTT.

V gene TRBV29-1 combines with J gene TRBJ2-3; TRBD2 aligns across 14 bases. V trimming: 6 bases; J trimming: 1 base; junction bases outside the gene matches: 12. Germline V gene lookup returns CDR1 SQVTM and CDR2 ANQGSEA. The CDR3 runs 18 residues. For the CDR3, the DNA is TGCAGCGTCACTGGACTAGCGGGGGGTACTGGGGGCACAGATACGCAGTATTTT. Protein sequence: CSVTGLAGGTGGTDTQYF.

The chain combines TRBV27 with TRBJ2-3; 8 bases map to TRBD2. CDR1 and CDR2 from the germline V gene are MNHEY and SMNVEV (reference sequence). V shed 5 bases and J 5 bases; nucleotides not matched to a gene: 9. This CDR3 region has 15 residues. The CDR3 spells CASSHLAGGIDTQYF. CDR3 in DNA: TGTGCCAGCAGTCATCTCGCGGGGGGAATAGATACGCAGTATTTT.

The J gene is TRBJ2-7, the V gene TRBV7-9, with D unresolved. Germline V gene sequence: CDR1 SEHNR, CDR2 FQNEAQ (reference sequence). The V end lost 5 bases, the J end lost 0 bases, and 17 bases lay between the germline ends. CDR3 length: 16 amino acids. The CDR3 loop is CASSPSTPTGSYEQYF. Here the CDR3 DNA reads TGTGCCAGCAGCCCATCCACACCGACGGGCTCCTACGAGCAGTACTTC.

The chain employs TRBV5-1 and TRBJ2-2; a possible D gene is TRBD1 (7 bases). Germline lookup yields CDR1 SGHRS and CDR2 YFSETQ. V was trimmed by 3 bases and J by 4 bases, leaving 10 bases between them. This CDR3 comprises 14 residues. The CDR3 is CASSSQGGTGELFF. Here the CDR3 DNA reads TGCGCCAGCAGCTCCCAGGGGGGCACCGGGGAGCTGTTTTTT.

The chain joins TRBV7-9 to TRBJ2-7; a weak D match, TRBD2 (5 bases). With 1 base removed from V and 7 bases from J, the gap between germline ends came to 14 bases. This CDR3 contains 14 residues. CDR1 is SEHNR, CDR2 FQNEAQ, per germline (reference sequence). The CDR3 loop reads CASSLGGARGEQYF. The CDR3 DNA sequence: TGTGCCAGCAGCTTAGGTGGCGCCCGGGGAGAGCAGTACTTC. Using reference TRBV7-9 and TRBJ2-7 for the parts outside the CDR3, the full variable domain is DTGVSQNPRHKITKRGQNVTFRCDPISEHNRLYWYRQTLGQGPEFLTYFQNEAQLEKSRLLSDRFSAERPKGSFSTLEIQRTEQGDSAMYLCASSLGGARGEQYFGPGTRLTVT.

This chain connects TRBV7-3 to TRBJ1-1, with no clear D. The germline CDR1 and CDR2 sequences are SGHTA and FQGTGA. With 5 bases removed from V and 3 bases from J, the gap between germline ends came to 13 bases. The CDR3 runs 14 residues. In nucleotides, the CDR3 is TGTGCCAGCAGCCCCTCACGGAGGGACACTGAAGCTTTCTTT. Translated: CASSPSRRDTEAFF.

The genes are TRBV5-1 and TRBJ2-5, with TRBD1 matching over 8 bases. Trimming cost V 2 bases and J 6 bases; bases outside gene matches: 9. This CDR3 is built from 15 residues. The germline CDR1 and CDR2 sequences are SGHRS and YFSETQ. CDR3 loop: CASSFRPGGYQTQYF. Here the CDR3 DNA reads TGCGCCAGCAGCTTCAGGCCAGGGGGCTATCAGACCCAGTACTTC. Combining the CDR3 with reference TRBV5-1 and TRBJ2-5 gives the whole variable domain KAGVTQTPRYLIKTRGQQVTLSCSPISGHRSVSWYQQTPGQGLQFLFEYFSETQRNKGNFPGRFSGRQFSNSRSEMNVSTLELGDSALYLCASSFRPGGYQTQYFGPGTRLLVL.

This chain connects TRBV5-1 to TRBJ1-2; TRBD1 matches at 7 bases. CDR3 length: 16 amino acids. Germline CDR1 SGHRS, CDR2 YFSETQ. The V gene end was trimmed by 2 bases and the J gene end by 0 bases; junction bases not matched to a gene: 7. This chain's CDR3 is CASSFTRGTANYGYTF. The CDR3, as DNA: TGCGCCAGCAGCTTTACCCGGGGGACAGCTAACTATGGCTACACCTTC. The whole variable domain, filled in from reference TRBV5-1 and TRBJ1-2, reads KAGVTQTPRYLIKTRGQQVTLSCSPISGHRSVSWYQQTPGQGLQFLFEYFSETQRNKGNFPGRFSGRQFSNSRSEMNVSTLELGDSALYLCASSFTRGTANYGYTFGSGTRLTVV.

The chain employs TRBV2 and TRBJ1-2; 11 nucleotides match TRBD1. The germline gives CDR1 SNHLY, CDR2 FYNNEI. This CDR3 contains 16 residues. V shed 7 bases, J shed 2 bases, and the junction held 9 bases outside the gene matches. CDR3 loop: CASISRGTGGNYGYTF. The CDR3 DNA follows: TGTGCCAGCATCTCCCGAGGGACAGGGGGGAACTATGGCTACACCTTC.

Of note for this clone: At one end, the junction sequence differs from germline, possibly due to a read error. V gene TRBV6-1 combines with J gene TRBJ1-5, with TRBD1 matching over 9 bases. The CDR3 is 16 residues long. Germline V lookup: CDR1 MNHNS, CDR2 SASEGT. The CDR3 spells CASNEVMTGGDQPQHF. The CDR3 nucleotides are TGTGCCAGCAATGAAGTTATGACAGGGGGGGATCAGCCCCAGCATTTT.

This clone was found a few times. The V and J genes are TRBV2 and TRBJ2-7, with 7 bases that match TRBD2. CDR3 length equals 13 residues. The V and J ends lost 6 bases and 4 bases, in that order; junction bases with no gene match: 6. Germline CDR1 reads SNHLY; CDR2 reads FYNNEI. CDR3 in amino acids: CASSSGKGYEQYF. CDR3 bases: TGTGCCAGCAGCAGCGGGAAAGGGTACGAGCAGTACTTC.

Note on this clone: Additional DNA sequences in this sample encode the identical CDR3. The chain couples TRBV6-5 to TRBJ1-1; D remains unclear. The length of the CDR3 is 14 residues. CDR1 is MNHEY and CDR2 is SVGAGI in the germline V gene. V lost 2 bases to trimming and J lost 4 bases, with 11 bases between them. CDR3 amino acids: CASSYGGTSTEAFF. CDR3 in DNA: TGTGCCAGCAGTTACGGCGGAACATCCACTGAAGCTTTCTTT.

There are a few counts of this clone. Other DNA sequences within the sample encode an identical CDR3. J is TRBJ2-7 and V is TRBV11-2; 7 bases are a match to TRBD1. This CDR3 has 15 residues. Losses at the gene ends were 4 bases for V and 6 bases for J; bases not matched to a gene: 12. In germline, CDR1 is SGHAT, CDR2 FQNNGV. The CDR3 reads CASSYGQAVVSEQYF. Written as DNA, the CDR3 is TGTGCCAGCAGCTACGGACAGGCCGTCGTGTCCGAGCAGTACTTC.

This clone came up once. The chain employs TRBV6-1 and TRBJ2-7; possibly TRBD2 for D (6 bases). V was pared by 1 base and J by 4 bases, with 11 bases between. The CDR3 has 14 amino acids. Germline CDR1 reads MNHNS; CDR2 reads SASEGT. In DNA form, the CDR3 reads TGTGCCAGCAGTGAAGGAGGAGGGAGTTACGAGCAGTACTTC. It yields the protein CASSEGGGSYEQYF.

The rearrangement uses TRBV5-5 and TRBJ2-7, with a tentative D call TRBD2 (5 bases). CDR3 length: 14 residues. The germline V gene has CDR1 SGHKS and CDR2 YYEKEE (reference sequence). Between the trimmed V and J ends, which lost 0 bases and 5 bases, there was a span of 12 bases. The CDR3 DNA reads TGTGCCAGCAGCTTGGTTTATACTAGGGACGAGCAGTACTTC. It codes for CASSLVYTRDEQYF. The full variable domain, in which reference TRBV5-5 and TRBJ2-7 provide the parts outside the CDR3, is DAGVTQSPTHLIKTRGQQVTLRCSPISGHKSVSWYQQVLGQGPQFIFQYYEKEERGRGNFPDRFSARQFPNYSSELNVNALLLGDSALYLCASSLVYTRDEQYFGPGTRLTVT.

The V gene is TRBV18, the J gene TRBJ2-5; D perhaps matches TRBD1 (7 bases). CDR3 length: 15 amino acids. The germline V gene encodes CDR1 KGHSH and CDR2 LQKENI. Trimming took 0 bases from V and 7 from J, leaving 15 bases between them. The CDR3 nucleotides are TGTGCCAGCTCACCACCGTCGGAGGGGGCTAGGACCCAGTACTTC. Translating gives CASSPPSEGARTQYF.

The chain is built from TRBV7-9 and TRBJ2-3; TRBD2 matches 9 bases. Germline lookup yields CDR1 SEHNR and CDR2 FQNEAQ (reference sequence). The trim removed 1 base at V and 3 bases at J, leaving 5 bases unmatched. This CDR3 contains 16 residues. The CDR3 region is CASSLVLAGFTDTQYF. CDR3 nucleotide sequence: TGTGCCAGCAGCTTAGTTCTAGCGGGGTTTACAGATACGCAGTATTTT.

Points on this clone: The junction departs from the called germline gene at one end, perhaps through a read error. This chain joins TRBV7-9 and TRBJ2-3; 8 bases fit TRBD2. Germline-derived CDR1 and CDR2 are SEHNR and FQNEAQ (reference sequence). The CDR3 contains 15 residues. The CDR3 region has the DNA TGTGCCAGCAGCCTAGCGGGCGTTAGCACAGATACGCAGTATTTT. Protein sequence: CASSLAGVSTDTQYF.

The chain carries TRBV5-4 and TRBJ2-1; possibly TRBD1 for D (6 bases). CDR1 is SGHNT, CDR2 YYREEE, per germline (reference sequence). The CDR3 is made up of 15 amino acids. Trimming removed 0 bases from V and 4 bases from J, with 11 bases in between. Here the CDR3 reads CASSLGTERYNEQFF. The CDR3 DNA is TGTGCCAGCAGCTTGGGGACAGAGAGGTACAATGAGCAGTTCTTC.

The genes are TRBV13 and TRBJ2-3; 15 bases are a match to TRBD2. With V trimmed by 8 bases and J by 7 bases, 10 bases remained unmatched. CDR1 is PRHDT and CDR2 is FYEKMQ in the germline V gene (reference sequence). The CDR3 totals 16 residues. This CDR3 reads CASSGLAGGRGNTQYF. CDR3 DNA: TGTGCCAGCTCGGGACTAGCGGGGGGCCGGGGGAATACGCAGTATTTT.

The chain couples TRBV6-5 to TRBJ2-2, with 8 bases aligning to TRBD2. The CDR3 has 16 residues. V dropped 0 bases and J dropped 0; count of bases not matched to a gene: 0. Per germline, CDR1 MNHEY and CDR2 SVGAGI. CDR3 residues: CASSYSGLANTGELFF. The CDR3 bases are TGTGCCAGCAGTTACTCGGGACTAGCGAACACCGGGGAGCTGTTTTTT.

The V gene is TRBV9, the J gene TRBJ1-1; 8 nucleotides match TRBD1. The CDR3 has 14 amino acids. Per the germline V gene, CDR1 is SGDLS and CDR2 is YYNGEE. Trimming at V came to 0 bases and at J to 8 bases, leaving 6 bases not matched to a gene. The CDR3 DNA reads as TGTGCCAGCAGCGTAGATCCGGACAGGGCGGAAGCTTTCTTT. The encoded protein is CASSVDPDRAEAFF. Full variable domain (missing parts from reference TRBV9 and TRBJ1-1): DSGVTQTPKHLITATGQRVTLRCSPRSGDLSVYWYQQSLDQGLQFLIQYYNGEERAKGNILERFSAQQFPDLHSELNLSSLELGDSALYFCASSVDPDRAEAFFGQGTRLTVV.

The gene calls are TRBV7-2 and TRBJ2-2; 14 bases align to TRBD2. The CDR3 consists of 18 residues. Trimming at V came to 5 bases and at J to 5 bases, leaving 10 bases not matched to a gene. Germline V CDR1 and CDR2: SGHTA, FQGNSA. The CDR3, as DNA: TGTGCCAGCAGCCCAGAGACTAGCGGGGGGGCGTGGACCGGGGAGCTGTTTTTT. Translation: CASSPETSGGAWTGELFF.

The chain recombines TRBV6-5 with TRBJ1-2; 8 bases are a match to TRBD1. The CDR3 is made up of 12 amino acids. Unmatched junction bases numbered 2, after V lost 6 bases and J lost 5 bases. Germline V CDR1 and CDR2: MNHEY, SVGAGI. CDR3 DNA sequence: TGTGCCAGCAGAACAGGGGGGTATGGCTACACCTTC. It yields the protein CASRTGGYGYTF.

The chain joins TRBV5-6 to TRBJ1-1, with 9 bases identical to TRBD1. Losses at the gene ends were 6 bases for V and 10 bases for J; bases not matched to a gene: 10. Germline V gene sequence: CDR1 SGHDT, CDR2 YYEEEE. The CDR3 contains 13 residues. In DNA, the CDR3 is TGTGCCAGCACCTTACAGGGGGCTATAGGAGCTTTCTTT. Encoded protein: CASTLQGAIGAFF.

The chain combines TRBV10-1 with TRBJ2-7, with 8 bases lining up with TRBD1. The CDR3 spans 16 residues. CDR1 and CDR2 from the germline V gene are WNHNN and SYGVQD (reference sequence). Unmatched junction bases numbered 4, after V lost 0 bases and J lost 0 bases. This CDR3 reads CASSESVTGVSYEQYF. CDR3 in DNA: TGCGCCAGCAGTGAGTCTGTGACAGGGGTCTCCTACGAGCAGTACTTC.

The CDR3 DNA reads as TGCAGTGCTAGTAACACGGCCGGGGGTTTCTTC. Protein sequence: CSASNTAGGFF. V gene TRBV20-1 combines with J gene TRBJ2-1, with D tentatively TRBD2 (6 bases). The CDR3 is 11 residues long. Germline loops: CDR1 DFQATT, CDR2 SNEGSKA (reference sequence). V gave up 3 bases and J gave up 16 bases, with 16 bases separating them.

This chain joins TRBV11-3 and TRBJ2-3; maybe TRBD2 (5 bases). This CDR3 contains 15 residues. The ends were cut back, 4 bases at V and 5 bases at J, with 16 bases in the middle. Germline V gives CDR1 SGHNT, CDR2 YENEEA. CDR3 in DNA: TGTGCCAGCAGCTCCCTCCGTCTTGCGGGAGATACGCAGTATTTT. It yields the protein CASSSLRLAGDTQYF.

The rearrangement uses TRBV27 and TRBJ2-2; 10 nucleotides agree with TRBD2. V dropped 6 bases and J dropped 5; count of bases not matched to a gene: 6. This CDR3 is built from 15 residues. Germline values: CDR1 MNHEY, CDR2 SMNVEV (reference sequence). CDR3 coding DNA: TGTGCCAGCAGACGTCTAGCGGGAGAGACCGGGGAGCTGTTTTTT. This sequence encodes CASRRLAGETGELFF.

In DNA form, the CDR3 reads TGTGCCAGCAAACCACAGGGGGCAGTAACAGATACGCAGTATTTT. Translation: CASKPQGAVTDTQYF. The chain employs TRBV6-5 and TRBJ2-3, with 9 bases lining up with TRBD1. CDR3 length: 15 residues. V dropped 7 bases and J dropped 3; count of bases not matched to a gene: 8. Germline-derived CDR1 and CDR2 are MNHEY and SVGAGI.